The rows below give T cell receptor beta chains drawn from one sample of a study of blood T cell repertoires in COVID-19. TCRdb's copy holds only in-frame clones and misses some; the assay was immunoSEQ multiplex PCR. Counted here are about 280,000 clones, roughly 90% occurring once; the ten biggest clones make up roughly 0.92%. Sequenced sample: peripheral blood. These receptors originate from a woman in her forties who had recovered from COVID-19. The CDR3 runs from the conserved cysteine through the conserved F or W. A D gene is named only where the DNA matches it firmly. The size entry is marked missing in some rows and otherwise reads once, few, many or a size class.

TRBV5-4	.	TRBJ1-1	.	TGTGCCAGCAGCGCCACCGAGGGTAGTTGGACTGAAGCTTTCTTT	CASSATEGSWTEAFF
TRBV15	.	TRBJ2-5	TRBD1	TGTGCCACCACTAGGGACAGACAAGAGACCCAGTACTTC	CATTRDRQETQYF
TRBV29-1	.	TRBJ2-5	TRBD2	TGCAGCGTTGGAGGGCCTAGCGGCCAAGAGACCCAGTACTTC	CSVGGPSGQETQYF
TRBV5-1	.	TRBJ2-5	.	TGCGCCAGCAGCTTGACACCACAAAAAGAGACCCAGTACTTC	CASSLTPQKETQYF
TRBV30	.	TRBJ1-1	TRBD1	TGTGCCTGGAATCCAACAGGGGACACTGAAGCTTTCTTT	CAWNPTGDTEAFF
TRBV20-1	.	TRBJ2-7	.	TGCAGTGCTAGTGTAGCGAGCTCCTACGAGCAGTACTTC	CSASVASSYEQYF
TRBV2	.	TRBJ2-5	.	TGTGCCAGCAGGAAGGGGTCGGAGACCCAGTACTTC	CASRKGSETQYF
TRBV5-1	.	TRBJ2-1	TRBD2	TGCGCCAGCAGCAAAGTCAGCGGGGAGCCCTACAATGAGCAGTTCTTC	CASSKVSGEPYNEQFF
TRBV16	.	TRBJ1-2	.	TGTGCCAGCAGCCTTCGCTCTTCCGCGGGTCTTTGGGACACCTTC	CASSLRSSAGLWDTF
TRBV19	.	TRBJ2-5	TRBD1	TGTGCCAGTAGTGTCGGACAGGGGGAGACCCAGTACTTC	CASSVGQGETQYF
TRBV7-9	.	TRBJ1-6	TRBD1	TGTGCCAGCAGTCGGACAGGTAATAATTCACCCCTCCACTTT	CASSRTGNNSPLHF
TRBV19	.	TRBJ2-1	.	TGTGCCAGTAGTAACCGTTACCGGGACACCAATGAGCAGTTCTTC	CASSNRYRDTNEQFF
TRBV10-2	.	TRBJ2-3	.	TGCGCCAGCACTAGGTCGGGAGATCCAGATACGCAGTATTTT	CASTRSGDPDTQYF
TRBV30	.	TRBJ2-7	.	TGTGCCTGGAGTGGGAGAGCAGGGGTTGTTGGCGAGCAGTACTTC	CAWSGRAGVVGEQYF
TRBV21-1	.	TRBJ1-1	.	TGTGCCCCCCGGGGGGGGCTCCATCCTGAAGCTTTCTTT	CAPRGGLHPEAFF
TRBV11-2	.	TRBJ2-1	.	TGTGCCAGCAGCTCTGGGGGGTACAATGAGCAGTTCTTC	CASSSGGYNEQFF
TRBV25-1	.	TRBJ2-5	.	TGTGCCAGCAGTGTATTTAACAGAGAAGAGACCCAGTACTTC	CASSVFNREETQYF
TRBV10-3	.	TRBJ2-1	.	TGTGCCAGGCCAGCGGACAATGAGCAGTTCTTC	CARPADNEQFF
TRBV19	.	TRBJ1-3	TRBD1	TGTGCCAGTAGGACCGGGACAGACTTAAACACCATATATTTT	CASRTGTDLNTIYF
TRBV30	.	TRBJ2-1	TRBD2	TGTGCCTGGAGTGGACTAGCGGGAGTAAACAATGAGCAGTTCTTC	CAWSGLAGVNNEQFF
TRBV3-1/TRBV3-2	.	TRBJ2-1	.	TGTGCCAGCAGCCAACTTTCGAATGAGCAGTTCTTC	CASSQLSNEQFF
TRBV9	.	TRBJ2-3	TRBD2	TGTGCCAGCAGCATAGGACTAGCGGGAGGGACAGATACGCAGTATTTT	CASSIGLAGGTDTQYF
TRBV7-8	once	TRBJ1-5	.	TGTGCCAGCAGCCCAGGGGGCAATCAGCCCCAGCATTTT	CASSPGGNQPQHF
TRBV18	.	TRBJ2-7	TRBD2	TGTGCCAGCTCACCAGGGAGCGGGAGGGCCGTTTACGAGCAGTACTTC	CASSPGSGRAVYEQYF
TRBV4-1	.	TRBJ1-1	.	TGCGCCAGCAGCCAAGATCAGGTGAACACTGAAGCTTTCTTT	CASSQDQVNTEAFF
TRBV2	.	TRBJ1-2	.	TGTGCCAGCAGTGGGCAAAACTATGGCTACACCTTC	CASSGQNYGYTF
TRBV6-2/TRBV6-3	.	TRBJ2-5	TRBD2	TGTGCCAGCAGTTACCCGCTGGGAGGGTCTTCGGAGACCCAGTACTTC	CASSYPLGGSSETQYF
TRBV29-1	.	TRBJ2-5	.	TGCAGCGTTCTGGTCCAGGGGAAAAAAGAGACCCAGTACTTC	CSVLVQGKKETQYF
TRBV5-1	.	TRBJ2-3	.	TGCGCCAGCAGCTTAACACAGGAAGATACGCAGTATTTT	CASSLTQEDTQYF
TRBV6-5	.	TRBJ2-7	.	TGTGCCAGCAGTTATAGTTGGCAGGGAGGAGACGAGCAGTACTTC	CASSYSWQGGDEQYF
TRBV20-1	few	TRBJ1-2	.	TGCAGTGCTAACAGGGATGGCTACACCTTC	CSANRDGYTF
TRBV19	few	TRBJ2-2	.	TGTGCCAGTCAACAGGGTCGGGGGGAGCTGTTTTTT	CASQQGRGELFF
TRBV15	.	TRBJ1-1	.	TGTGCCACCAGCAGAGATTGGGGGCTAAACACTGAAGCTTTCTTT	CATSRDWGLNTEAFF